The 9 T cell receptor beta chains below come from one sample, sequenced in a study of Graves' ophthalmopathy and Graves' hyperthyroidism. CDR3 regions of TCR beta were amplified from RNA transcripts. The first round was an RT-PCR with HTBI primers, and the second round was a multiplex PCR. MiXCR, applied by TCRdb to the multiplex PCR reads, yields one record per CDR3 protein. Of 1 million to 1.3 million distinct CDR3 sequences detected, about 36% appear once; the ten largest clones hold approximately 12%. The sequenced sample consisted of peripheral blood or thyroid tissue (not recorded which). The receptors stem from an adult man with Graves' hyperthyroidism.

This clonotype appeared a few times. V and J are TRBV11-1 and TRBJ2-5; perhaps TRBD1 as D (6 bases). V was pared by 2 bases and J by 2 bases, with 12 bases between. Germline loops: CDR1 SGHAT, CDR2 FQDESV (reference sequence). CDR3 length: 15 amino acids. The CDR3 DNA reads as TGTGCCAGCAGCTTAACAGGGCCGGGGCAAGAGACCCAGTACTTC. Translated, it gives CASSLTGPGQETQYF.

This clonotype showed up just a few times. This chain joins TRBV7-2 and TRBJ1-3; D is ambiguous. The germline V gene encodes CDR1 SGHTA and CDR2 FQGNSA. There are 15 residues in the CDR3. The germline V and J ends were trimmed by 2 bases and 0 bases, with 8 bases remaining between them. The DNA for the CDR3 is TGTGCCAGCAGCTTACGTAGGGTCTCTGGAAACACCATATATTTT. This gives the protein CASSLRRVSGNTIYF.

This clonotype has only a few counts. This chain uses TRBV2 with TRBJ1-5; D perhaps matches TRBD1 (5 bases). Trimming removed 8 bases at V and 7 bases at J, with 18 bases between. CDR3 size: 14 residues. The germline V gene encodes CDR1 SNHLY and CDR2 FYNNEI. CDR3 amino acids: CASGGEGPPQPQHF. For the CDR3, the DNA is TGTGCCAGCGGAGGGGAGGGGCCCCCACAGCCCCAGCATTTT.

This clonotype occurred a few times. DNA of the CDR3: TGTGCCAGCAGTTTGGCTGCCGAGAACACCGGGGAGCTGTTTTTT. It is translated as CASSLAAENTGELFF. The chain uses TRBV28 and TRBJ2-2; D gene ambiguous. V lost 3 bases, J lost 1 base, and 9 bases lay in between. CDR1 MDHEN and CDR2 SYDVKM come from the germline V gene. CDR3 length: 15 amino acids.

CDR3 region: CARAGAGTQGGNQPQHF. As DNA, the CDR3 is TGTGCCAGAGCGGGGGCTGGGACCCAAGGAGGCAATCAGCCCCAGCATTTT. This chain uses TRBV2 with TRBJ1-5; D might be TRBD1 (6 bases). This CDR3 spans 17 amino acids. Germline V CDR1 and CDR2: SNHLY, FYNNEI. Trimming pared 9 bases from V and 2 bases from J, leaving 23 bases between.

V and J are TRBV5-1 and TRBJ2-5; D may be TRBD2 (6 bases). The CDR3 loop spans 14 amino acids. Trimming shortened V by 5 bases and J by 5 bases, and 16 bases separated the two germline ends. Looked up from germline, CDR1 is SGHRS and CDR2 is YFSETQ. CDR3 DNA sequence: TGCGCCAGCAGGCGGACGGCGGGAAGGGAGACCCAGTACTTC. Translation: CASRRTAGRETQYF.

The gene calls are TRBV7-3 and TRBJ1-1; D is unclear. Germline CDR1 is SGHTA and CDR2 is FQGTGA. This CDR3 comprises 17 residues. V was pared by 2 bases and J by 2 bases, with 18 bases between. Here the CDR3 reads CASSLVVGVGHNTEAFF. In nucleotides, the CDR3 is TGTGCCAGCAGCTTAGTGGTTGGTGTGGGCCACAACACTGAAGCTTTCTTT.

This chain joins TRBV20-1 and TRBJ2-7; D uncertain. Trimming removed 5 bases at V and 7 bases at J, with 3 bases between. The CDR3 is made up of 8 amino acids. Germline-derived CDR1 and CDR2 are DFQATT and SNEGSKA (reference sequence). CDR3 region: CSAFEQYF. The DNA of the CDR3 is TGCAGTGCTTTTGAGCAGTACTTC.

This clonotype appeared many times. V is TRBV19 and J is TRBJ1-2; TRBD1 might be the D (5 bases). The CDR3 sequence is 16 residues long. Trimming took 6 bases from V and 2 from J, leaving 19 bases between them. CDR1 and CDR2 (germline): LNHDA, SQIVND (reference sequence). CDR3 region: CASSTTRQTPNYGYTF. The CDR3 DNA reads TGTGCCAGTAGCACAACTAGACAGACTCCAAACTATGGCTACACCTTC.